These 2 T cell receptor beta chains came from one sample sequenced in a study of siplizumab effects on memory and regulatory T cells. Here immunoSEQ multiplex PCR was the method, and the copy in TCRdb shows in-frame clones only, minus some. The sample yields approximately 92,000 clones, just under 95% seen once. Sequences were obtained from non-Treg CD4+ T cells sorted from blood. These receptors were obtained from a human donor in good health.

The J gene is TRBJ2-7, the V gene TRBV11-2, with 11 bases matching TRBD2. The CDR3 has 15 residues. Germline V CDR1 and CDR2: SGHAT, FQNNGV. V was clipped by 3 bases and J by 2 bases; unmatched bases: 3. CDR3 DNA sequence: TGTGCCAGCAGCTTGGGACTAGCGGCAGCCTACGAGCAGTACTTC. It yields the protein CASSLGLAAAYEQYF.

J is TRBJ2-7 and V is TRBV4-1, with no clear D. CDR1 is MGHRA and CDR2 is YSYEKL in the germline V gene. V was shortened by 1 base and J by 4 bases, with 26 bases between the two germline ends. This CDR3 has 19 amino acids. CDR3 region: CASSQGLARRSLAWYEQYF. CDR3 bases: TGCGCCAGCAGCCAAGGATTAGCCCGCAGGTCCTTGGCCTGGTACGAGCAGTACTTC.